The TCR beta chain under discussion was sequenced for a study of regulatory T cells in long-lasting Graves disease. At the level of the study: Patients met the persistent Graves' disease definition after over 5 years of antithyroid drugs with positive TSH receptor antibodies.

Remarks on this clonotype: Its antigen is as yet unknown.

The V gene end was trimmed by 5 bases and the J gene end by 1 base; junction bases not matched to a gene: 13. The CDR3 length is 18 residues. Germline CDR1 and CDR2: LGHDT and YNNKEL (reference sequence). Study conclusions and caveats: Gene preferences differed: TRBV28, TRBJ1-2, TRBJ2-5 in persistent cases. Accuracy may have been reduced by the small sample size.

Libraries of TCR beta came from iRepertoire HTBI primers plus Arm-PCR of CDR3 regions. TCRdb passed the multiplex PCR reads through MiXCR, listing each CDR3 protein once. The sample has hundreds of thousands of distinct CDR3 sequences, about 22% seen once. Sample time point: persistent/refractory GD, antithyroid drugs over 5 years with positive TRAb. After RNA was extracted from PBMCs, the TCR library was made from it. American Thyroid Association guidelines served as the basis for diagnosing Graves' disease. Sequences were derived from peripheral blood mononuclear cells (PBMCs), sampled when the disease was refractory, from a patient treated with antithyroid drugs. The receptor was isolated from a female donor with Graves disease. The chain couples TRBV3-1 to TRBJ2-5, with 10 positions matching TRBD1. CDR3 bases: TGTGCCAGCAGCTACCCGGGACAGGGGAAAAGAAGCCAAGAGACCCAGTACTTC. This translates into CASSYPGQGKRSQETQYF.